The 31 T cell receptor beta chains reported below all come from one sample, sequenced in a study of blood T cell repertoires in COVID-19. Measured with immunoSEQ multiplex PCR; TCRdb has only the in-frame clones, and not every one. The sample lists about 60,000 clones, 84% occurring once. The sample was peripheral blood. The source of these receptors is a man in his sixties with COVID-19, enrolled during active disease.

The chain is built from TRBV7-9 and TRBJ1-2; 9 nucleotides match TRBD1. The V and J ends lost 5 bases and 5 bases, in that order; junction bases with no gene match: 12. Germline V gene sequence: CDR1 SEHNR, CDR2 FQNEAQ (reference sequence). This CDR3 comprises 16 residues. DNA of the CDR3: TGTGCCAGCAGCGAGGAAGGGACAGGGTATAGGTATGGCTACACCTTC. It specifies CASSEEGTGYRYGYTF.

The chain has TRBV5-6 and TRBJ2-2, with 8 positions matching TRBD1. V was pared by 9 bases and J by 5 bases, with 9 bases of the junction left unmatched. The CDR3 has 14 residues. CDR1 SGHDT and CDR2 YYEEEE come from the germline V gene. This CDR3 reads CATKGQGGTGELFF. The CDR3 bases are TGTGCCACCAAAGGACAGGGTGGGACCGGGGAGCTGTTTTTT.

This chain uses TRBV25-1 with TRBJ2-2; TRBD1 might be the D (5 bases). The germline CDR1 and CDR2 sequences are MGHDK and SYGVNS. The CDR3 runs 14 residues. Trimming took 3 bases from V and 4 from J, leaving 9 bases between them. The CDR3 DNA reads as TGTGCCAGCAGTGATCAAAGGGGCACCGGGGAGCTGTTTTTT. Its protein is CASSDQRGTGELFF.

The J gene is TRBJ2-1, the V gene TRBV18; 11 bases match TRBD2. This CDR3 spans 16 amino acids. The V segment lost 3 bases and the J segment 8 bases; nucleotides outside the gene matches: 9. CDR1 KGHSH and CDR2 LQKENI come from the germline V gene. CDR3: CASSPPGLAGGYEQFF. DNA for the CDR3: TGTGCCAGCTCACCCCCGGGGCTAGCGGGAGGCTATGAGCAGTTCTTC.

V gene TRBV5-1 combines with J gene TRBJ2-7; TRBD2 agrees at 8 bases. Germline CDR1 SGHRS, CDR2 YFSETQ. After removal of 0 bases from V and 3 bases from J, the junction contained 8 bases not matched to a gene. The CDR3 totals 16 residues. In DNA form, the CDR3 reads TGCGCCAGCAGCTTGGGCGGTGCGGGAGGCCGCTACGAGCAGTACTTC. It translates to CASSLGGAGGRYEQYF.

The DNA for the CDR3 is TGTGCCAGCACCGGACAGATAACTAACTATGGCTACACCTTC. It encodes CASTGQITNYGYTF. This chain connects TRBV6-6 to TRBJ1-2; tentatively, D is TRBD1 (6 bases). Trimming took 7 bases from V and 0 from J, leaving 12 bases between them. This CDR3 is built from 14 residues. Germline V CDR1 and CDR2: MNHNY, SVGAGI (reference sequence).

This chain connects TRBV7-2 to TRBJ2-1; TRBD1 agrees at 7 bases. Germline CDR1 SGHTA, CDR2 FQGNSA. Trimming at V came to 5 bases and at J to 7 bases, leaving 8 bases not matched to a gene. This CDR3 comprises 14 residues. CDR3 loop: CASSAYRGSNEQFF. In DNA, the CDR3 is TGTGCCAGCAGCGCCTACAGGGGCTCAAATGAGCAGTTCTTC.

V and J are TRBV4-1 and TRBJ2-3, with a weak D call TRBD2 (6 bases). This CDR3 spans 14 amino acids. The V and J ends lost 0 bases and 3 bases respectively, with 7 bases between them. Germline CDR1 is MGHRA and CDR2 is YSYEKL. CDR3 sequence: CASSQDGTTDTQYF. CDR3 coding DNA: TGCGCCAGCAGCCAAGACGGGACTACAGATACGCAGTATTTT.

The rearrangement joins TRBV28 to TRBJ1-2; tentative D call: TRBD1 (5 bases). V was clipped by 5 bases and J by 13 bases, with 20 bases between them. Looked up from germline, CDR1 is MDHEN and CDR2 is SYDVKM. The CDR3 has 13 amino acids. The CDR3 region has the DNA TGTGCCAGCAGTCCTTCCGACCGAAACACAGGCACCTTC. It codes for CASSPSDRNTGTF.

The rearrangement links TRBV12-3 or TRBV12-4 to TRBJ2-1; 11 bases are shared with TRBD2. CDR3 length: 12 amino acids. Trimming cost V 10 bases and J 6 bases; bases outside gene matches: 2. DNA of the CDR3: TGTGCCACCGGACTAGCGGGCAATGAGCAGTTCTTC. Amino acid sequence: CATGLAGNEQFF.

The CDR3 protein is CASSLDTRERPFF. In DNA, the CDR3 is TGTGCCAGCAGCTTAGATACGAGGGAGAGGCCGTTTTTT. This chain joins TRBV11-2 and TRBJ2-2, with D maybe TRBD2 (5 bases). The ends were cut back, 0 bases at V and 16 bases at J, with 15 bases in the middle. Germline values: CDR1 SGHAT, CDR2 FQNNGV. The CDR3 totals 13 residues.

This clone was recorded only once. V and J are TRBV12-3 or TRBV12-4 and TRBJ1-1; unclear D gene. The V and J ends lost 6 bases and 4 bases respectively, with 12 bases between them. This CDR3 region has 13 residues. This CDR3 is CASRAQGGTEAFF. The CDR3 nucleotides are TGTGCCAGCAGGGCGCAAGGAGGCACTGAAGCTTTCTTT.

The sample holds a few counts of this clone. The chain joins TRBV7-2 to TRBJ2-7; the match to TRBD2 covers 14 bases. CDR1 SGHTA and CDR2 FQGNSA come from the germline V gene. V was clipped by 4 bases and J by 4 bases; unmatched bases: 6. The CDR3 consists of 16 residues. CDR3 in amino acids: CASSSFRLAGGYEQYF. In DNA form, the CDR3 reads TGTGCCAGCAGCTCGTTCCGACTAGCGGGGGGGTACGAGCAGTACTTC.

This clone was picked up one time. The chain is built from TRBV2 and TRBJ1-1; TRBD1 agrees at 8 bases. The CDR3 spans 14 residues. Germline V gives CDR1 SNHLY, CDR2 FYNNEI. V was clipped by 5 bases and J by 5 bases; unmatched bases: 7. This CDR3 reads CASSNDRGSTEAFF. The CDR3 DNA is TGTGCCAGCAGTAACGACAGGGGTTCGACTGAAGCTTTCTTT.

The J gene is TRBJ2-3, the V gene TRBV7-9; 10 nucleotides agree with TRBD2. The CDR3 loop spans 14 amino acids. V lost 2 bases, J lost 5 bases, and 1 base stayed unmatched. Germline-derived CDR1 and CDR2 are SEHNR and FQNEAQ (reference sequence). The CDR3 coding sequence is TGTGCCAGCAGCTTAACTAGCGGGATAGATACGCAGTATTTT. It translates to CASSLTSGIDTQYF.

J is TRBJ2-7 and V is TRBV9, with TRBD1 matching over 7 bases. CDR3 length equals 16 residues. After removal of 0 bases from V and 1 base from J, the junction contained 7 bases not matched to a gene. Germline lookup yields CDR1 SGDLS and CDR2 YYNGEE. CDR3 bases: TGTGCCAGCAGCGTAGGGGCTGGACAGGAGTCCTACGAGCAGTACTTC. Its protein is CASSVGAGQESYEQYF.

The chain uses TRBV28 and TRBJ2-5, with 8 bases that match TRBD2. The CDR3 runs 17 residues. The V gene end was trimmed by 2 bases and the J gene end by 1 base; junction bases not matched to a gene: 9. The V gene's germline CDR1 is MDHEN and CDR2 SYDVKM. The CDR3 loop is CASSLKLRGVLQETQYF. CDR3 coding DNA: TGTGCCAGCAGTTTAAAATTGCGGGGGGTACTCCAAGAGACCCAGTACTTC.

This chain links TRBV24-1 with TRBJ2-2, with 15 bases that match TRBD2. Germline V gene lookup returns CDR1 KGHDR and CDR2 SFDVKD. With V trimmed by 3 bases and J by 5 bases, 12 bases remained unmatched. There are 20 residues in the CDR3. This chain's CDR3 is CATSDPGGLAGGPGTGELFF. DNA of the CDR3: TGTGCCACCAGTGATCCCGGTGGACTAGCGGGAGGGCCGGGGACCGGGGAGCTGTTTTTT.

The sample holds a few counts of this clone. CDR3 in amino acids: CASSLARAYNEQFF. The CDR3 DNA reads TGTGCCAGCAGCTTAGCACGAGCCTACAATGAGCAGTTCTTC. This chain links TRBV11-3 with TRBJ2-1; D not certain. Germline V gene lookup returns CDR1 SGHNT and CDR2 YENEEA. CDR3 length: 14 amino acids. The V and J ends lost 1 base and 2 bases respectively, with 6 bases between them.

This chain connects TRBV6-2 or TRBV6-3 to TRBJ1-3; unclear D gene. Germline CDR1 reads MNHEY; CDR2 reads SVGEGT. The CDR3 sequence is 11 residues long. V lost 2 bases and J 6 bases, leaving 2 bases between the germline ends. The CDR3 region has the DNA TGTGCCAGCAGTTACCAAAACACCATATATTTT. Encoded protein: CASSYQNTIYF.

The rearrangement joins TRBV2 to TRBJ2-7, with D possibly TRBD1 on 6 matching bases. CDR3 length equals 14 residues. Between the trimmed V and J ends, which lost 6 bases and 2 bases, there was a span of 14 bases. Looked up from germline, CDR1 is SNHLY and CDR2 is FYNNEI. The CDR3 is CASSGRTEPYEQYF. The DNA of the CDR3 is TGTGCCAGCAGCGGTAGGACAGAACCCTACGAGCAGTACTTC. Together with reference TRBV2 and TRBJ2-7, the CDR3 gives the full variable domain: EPEVTQTPSHQVTQMGQEVILRCVPISNHLYFYWYRQILGQKVEFLVSFYNNEISEKSEIFDDQFSVERPDGSNFTLKIRSTKLEDSAMYFCASSGRTEPYEQYFGPGTRLTVT.

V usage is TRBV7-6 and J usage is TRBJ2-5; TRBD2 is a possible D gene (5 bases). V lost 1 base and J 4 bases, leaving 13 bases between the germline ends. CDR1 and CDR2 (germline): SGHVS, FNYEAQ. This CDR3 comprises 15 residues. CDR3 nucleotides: TGTGCCAGCAGCTTAGGGACTGCCCCTTCAGAGACCCAGTACTTC. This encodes CASSLGTAPSETQYF.

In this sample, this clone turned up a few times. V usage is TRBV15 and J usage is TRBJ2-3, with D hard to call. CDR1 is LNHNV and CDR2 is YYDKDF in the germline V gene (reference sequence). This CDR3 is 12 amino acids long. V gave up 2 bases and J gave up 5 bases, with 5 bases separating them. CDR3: CATSRLGDTQYF. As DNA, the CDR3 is TGTGCCACCAGCAGACTAGGAGATACGCAGTATTTT.

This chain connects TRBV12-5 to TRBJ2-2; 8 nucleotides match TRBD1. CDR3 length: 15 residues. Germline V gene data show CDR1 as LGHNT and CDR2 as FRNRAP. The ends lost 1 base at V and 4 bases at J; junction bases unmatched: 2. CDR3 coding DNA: TGTGCTAGTGGTTTGGGACAGGGGAGCACCGGGGAGCTGTTTTTT. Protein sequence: CASGLGQGSTGELFF.

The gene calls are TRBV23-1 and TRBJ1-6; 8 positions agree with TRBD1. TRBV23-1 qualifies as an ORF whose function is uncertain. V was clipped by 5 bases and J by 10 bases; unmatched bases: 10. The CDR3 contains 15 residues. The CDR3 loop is CASSGQGGGNSPLHF. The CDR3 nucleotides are TGCGCCAGCAGTGGACAGGGTGGGGGAAACTCACCCCTCCACTTT.

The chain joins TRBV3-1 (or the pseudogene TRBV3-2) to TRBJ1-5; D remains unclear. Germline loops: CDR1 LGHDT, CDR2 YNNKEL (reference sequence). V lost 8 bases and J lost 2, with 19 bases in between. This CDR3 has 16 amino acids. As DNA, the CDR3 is TGTGCCAGCTCCCCTTCACGGGAGTATCGCAATCAGCCCCAGCATTTT. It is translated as CASSPSREYRNQPQHF.

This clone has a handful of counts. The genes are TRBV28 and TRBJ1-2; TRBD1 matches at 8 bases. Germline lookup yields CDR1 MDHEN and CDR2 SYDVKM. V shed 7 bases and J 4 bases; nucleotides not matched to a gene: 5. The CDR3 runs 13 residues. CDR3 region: CASTRTGFYGYTF. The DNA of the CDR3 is TGTGCCAGCACCCGGACAGGGTTCTATGGCTACACCTTC.

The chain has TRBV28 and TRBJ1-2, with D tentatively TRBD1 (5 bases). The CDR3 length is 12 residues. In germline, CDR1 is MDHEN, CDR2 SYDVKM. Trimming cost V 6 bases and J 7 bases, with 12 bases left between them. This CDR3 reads CASSGTWGGYTF. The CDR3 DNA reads TGTGCCAGCAGCGGGACTTGGGGTGGCTACACCTTC.

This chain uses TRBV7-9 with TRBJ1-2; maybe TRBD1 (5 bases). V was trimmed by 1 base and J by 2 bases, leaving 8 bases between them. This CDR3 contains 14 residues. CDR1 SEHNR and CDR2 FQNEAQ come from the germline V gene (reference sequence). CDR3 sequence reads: CASSLGEGNYGYTF. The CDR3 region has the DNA TGTGCCAGCAGCTTAGGGGAGGGGAACTATGGCTACACCTTC.

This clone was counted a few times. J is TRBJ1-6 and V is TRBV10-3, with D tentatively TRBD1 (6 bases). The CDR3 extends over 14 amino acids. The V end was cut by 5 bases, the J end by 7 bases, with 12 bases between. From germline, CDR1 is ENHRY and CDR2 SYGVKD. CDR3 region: CAISTGSGNSPLHF. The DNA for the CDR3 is TGTGCCATCAGTACAGGGTCAGGCAATTCACCCCTCCACTTT.

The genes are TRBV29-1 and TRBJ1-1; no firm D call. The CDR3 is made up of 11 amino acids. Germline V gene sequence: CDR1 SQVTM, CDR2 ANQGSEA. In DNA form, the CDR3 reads TGCAGTATCACAGCGAACACTGAAGCTTTCTTT. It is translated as CSITANTEAFF.